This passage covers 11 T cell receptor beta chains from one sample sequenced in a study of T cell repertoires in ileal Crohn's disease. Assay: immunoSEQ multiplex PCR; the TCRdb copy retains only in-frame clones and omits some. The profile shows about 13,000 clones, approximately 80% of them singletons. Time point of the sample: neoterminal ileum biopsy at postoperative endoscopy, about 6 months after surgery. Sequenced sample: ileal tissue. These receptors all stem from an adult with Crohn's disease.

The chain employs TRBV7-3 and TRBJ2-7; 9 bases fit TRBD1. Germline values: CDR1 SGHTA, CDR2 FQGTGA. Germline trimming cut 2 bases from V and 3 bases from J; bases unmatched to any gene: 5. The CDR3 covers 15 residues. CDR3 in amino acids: CASSLGTGTYYEQYF. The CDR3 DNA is TGTGCCAGCAGCTTAGGGACAGGGACTTACTACGAGCAGTACTTC.

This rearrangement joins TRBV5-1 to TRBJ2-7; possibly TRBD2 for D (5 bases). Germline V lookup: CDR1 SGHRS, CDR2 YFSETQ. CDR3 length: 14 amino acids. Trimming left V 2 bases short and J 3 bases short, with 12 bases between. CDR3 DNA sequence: TGCGCCAGCAGCTTTGGAAAACTAGGCTACGAGCAGTACTTC. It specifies CASSFGKLGYEQYF.

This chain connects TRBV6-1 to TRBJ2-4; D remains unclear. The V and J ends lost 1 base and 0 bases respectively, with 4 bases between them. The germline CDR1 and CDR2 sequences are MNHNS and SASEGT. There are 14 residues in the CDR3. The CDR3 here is CASSEGVAKNIQYF. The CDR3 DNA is TGTGCCAGCAGTGAAGGAGTAGCCAAAAACATTCAGTACTTC.

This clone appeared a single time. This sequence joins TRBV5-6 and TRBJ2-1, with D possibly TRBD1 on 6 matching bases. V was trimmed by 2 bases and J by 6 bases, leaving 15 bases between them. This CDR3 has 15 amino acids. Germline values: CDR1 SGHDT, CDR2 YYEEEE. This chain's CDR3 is CASSFRGIGINEQFF. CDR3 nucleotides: TGTGCCAGCAGCTTCAGGGGTATCGGGATCAATGAGCAGTTCTTC.

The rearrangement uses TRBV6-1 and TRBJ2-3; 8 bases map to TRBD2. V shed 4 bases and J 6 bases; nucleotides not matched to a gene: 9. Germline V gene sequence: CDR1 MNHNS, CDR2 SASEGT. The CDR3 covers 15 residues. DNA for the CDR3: TGTGCCAGCAGTGTAGCGCGGGGGGCAAGGGATACGCAGTATTTT. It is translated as CASSVARGARDTQYF.

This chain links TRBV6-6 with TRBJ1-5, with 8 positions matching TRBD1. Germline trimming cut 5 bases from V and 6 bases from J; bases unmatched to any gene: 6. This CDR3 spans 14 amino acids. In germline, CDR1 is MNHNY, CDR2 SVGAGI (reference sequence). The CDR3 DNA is TGTGCCAGCAGTGCGGACAGGGAGGGTCAGCCCCAGCATTTT. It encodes CASSADREGQPQHF.

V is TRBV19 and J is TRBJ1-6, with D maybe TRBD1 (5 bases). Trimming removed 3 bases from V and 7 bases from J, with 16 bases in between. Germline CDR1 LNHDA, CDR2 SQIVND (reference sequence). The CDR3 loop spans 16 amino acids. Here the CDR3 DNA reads TGTGCCAGTAGTATCCGAGGAGGGGAAGGAAATTCACCCCTCCACTTT. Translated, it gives CASSIRGGEGNSPLHF.

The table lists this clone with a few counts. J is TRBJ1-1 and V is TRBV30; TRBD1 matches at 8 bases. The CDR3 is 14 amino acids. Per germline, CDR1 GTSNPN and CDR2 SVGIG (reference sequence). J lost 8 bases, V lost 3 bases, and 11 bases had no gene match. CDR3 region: CAWRGTGGVWEAFF. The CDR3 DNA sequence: TGTGCCTGGAGGGGGACAGGCGGGGTCTGGGAAGCTTTCTTT.

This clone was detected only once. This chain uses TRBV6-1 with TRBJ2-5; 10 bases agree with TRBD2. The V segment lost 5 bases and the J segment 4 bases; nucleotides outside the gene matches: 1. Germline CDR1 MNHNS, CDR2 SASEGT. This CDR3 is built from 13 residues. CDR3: CASSIAGGETQYF. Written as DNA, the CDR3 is TGTGCCAGCAGTATAGCGGGGGGAGAGACCCAGTACTTC.

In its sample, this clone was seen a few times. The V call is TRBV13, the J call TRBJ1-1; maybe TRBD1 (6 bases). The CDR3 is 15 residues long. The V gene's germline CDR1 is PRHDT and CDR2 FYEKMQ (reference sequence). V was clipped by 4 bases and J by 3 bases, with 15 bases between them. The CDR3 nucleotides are TGTGCCAGCAGCTGGGGACACTCGGCGGACACTGAAGCTTTCTTT. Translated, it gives CASSWGHSADTEAFF.

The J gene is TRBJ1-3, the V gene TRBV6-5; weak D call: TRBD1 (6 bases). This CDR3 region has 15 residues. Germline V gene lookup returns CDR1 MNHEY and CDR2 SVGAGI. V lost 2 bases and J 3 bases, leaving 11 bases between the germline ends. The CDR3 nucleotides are TGTGCCAGCAGTTACCGGGGGGCCGGTGGAAACACCATATATTTT. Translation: CASSYRGAGGNTIYF.